These T cell receptor beta chains were read from a single sample in a study of somatic mutations in cytotoxic T cells in rheumatoid arthritis. The protocol was immunoSEQ multiplex PCR, while the TCRdb copy is restricted to in-frame clones and leaves out a portion. The table includes roughly 18,000 clones, 73% detected once. Source material: CD8+ T cells sorted from blood. The receptors stem from a woman in her sixties or seventies in good health. Both conserved end residues are part of each CDR3. A D gene is named only where the DNA matches it firmly. Rows give clone size only sometimes, using once, few, many, or a class for an expanded clone.

j_gene: TRBJ2-5; abundance: .; v_gene: TRBV11-2; d_gene: TRBD2; CDR3nt: TGTGCCAGCAGCGGGGGAGGGACCCAGTACCAAGAGACCCAGTACTTC; CDR3aa: CASSGGGTQYQETQYF
j_gene: TRBJ2-7; abundance: .; v_gene: TRBV4-1; d_gene: .; CDR3nt: TGCGCCAGCAGCCAACGACTCCTAAGCTCCTACGAGCAGTACTTC; CDR3aa: CASSQRLLSSYEQYF
j_gene: TRBJ2-1; abundance: .; v_gene: TRBV2; d_gene: .; CDR3nt: TGTGCCAGCAGTGAAGCGCTTGGGGGATCCCCTTACAATGAGCAGTTCTTC; CDR3aa: CASSEALGGSPYNEQFF
j_gene: TRBJ2-3; abundance: .; v_gene: TRBV7-9; d_gene: TRBD1; CDR3nt: TGTGCCAGCAGCTTAGCGGGGACAGGGTCCCGCATGATGGCAGATACGCAGTATTTT; CDR3aa: CASSLAGTGSRMMADTQYF
j_gene: TRBJ2-1; abundance: once; v_gene: TRBV5-8; d_gene: .; CDR3nt: TGTGCCAGCAGCTTGGGGGGGGACAATGAGCAGTTCTTC; CDR3aa: CASSLGGDNEQFF
j_gene: TRBJ1-5; abundance: .; v_gene: TRBV6-1; d_gene: .; CDR3nt: TGTGCCAGCAGTGATGGGGGGGAGGTTCAGCCCCAGCATTTT; CDR3aa: CASSDGGEVQPQHF
j_gene: TRBJ2-7; abundance: .; v_gene: TRBV13; d_gene: .; CDR3nt: TGTGCCAGCAGCGCGGGCAGGAACTACGAGCAGTACTTC; CDR3aa: CASSAGRNYEQYF
j_gene: TRBJ1-2; abundance: .; v_gene: TRBV7-6; d_gene: .; CDR3nt: TGTGCCAGCAGCGATGGGACGGGGGAGGGTGGCTACACCTTC; CDR3aa: CASSDGTGEGGYTF
j_gene: TRBJ1-1; abundance: .; v_gene: TRBV2; d_gene: .; CDR3nt: TGTGCCAGCAGGGGCCTGGGTACGAACACTGAAGCTTTCTTT; CDR3aa: CASRGLGTNTEAFF
j_gene: TRBJ2-5; abundance: .; v_gene: TRBV5-1; d_gene: .; CDR3nt: TGCGCCAGCAGCCCTGAAGTGACGGGCGAGACCCAGTACTTC; CDR3aa: CASSPEVTGETQYF
j_gene: TRBJ1-2; abundance: few; v_gene: TRBV30; d_gene: .; CDR3nt: TGTGCCTGGAGTGTACCGCGCGGGGTCGGGGGCTACACCTTC; CDR3aa: CAWSVPRGVGGYTF
j_gene: TRBJ2-7; abundance: .; v_gene: TRBV13; d_gene: TRBD1; CDR3nt: TGTGCCAGCAGCTTAGGCGGACAGGGGGCATGGGACGAGCAGTACTTC; CDR3aa: CASSLGGQGAWDEQYF
j_gene: TRBJ2-1; abundance: .; v_gene: TRBV13; d_gene: TRBD1; CDR3nt: TGTGCCAGCAGCTTGAGAGTAAGGGACAGGGAGCAGTTCTTC; CDR3aa: CASSLRVRDREQFF
j_gene: TRBJ1-2; abundance: .; v_gene: TRBV5-4; d_gene: TRBD1; CDR3nt: TGTGCCAGCACCTCGGACAGGGGCGACTATGGCTACACCTTC; CDR3aa: CASTSDRGDYGYTF
j_gene: TRBJ2-7; abundance: few; v_gene: TRBV7-9; d_gene: .; CDR3nt: TGTGCCAGCAGCCCGCCGGAAGCGGAGGCCTACGAGCAGTACTTC; CDR3aa: CASSPPEAEAYEQYF
j_gene: TRBJ1-3; abundance: once; v_gene: TRBV6-1; d_gene: .; CDR3nt: TGTGCCAGTACTGGAGGAAACACCATATATTTT; CDR3aa: CASTGGNTIYF
j_gene: TRBJ2-7; abundance: few; v_gene: TRBV27; d_gene: .; CDR3nt: TGTGCCAGCAGTCCAGCCAGGGCCTACGAGCAGTACTTC; CDR3aa: CASSPARAYEQYF
j_gene: TRBJ1-1; abundance: .; v_gene: TRBV5-6; d_gene: .; CDR3nt: TGTGCCAGCAGCTTGGCCGGGACGAACACTGAAGCTTTCTTT; CDR3aa: CASSLAGTNTEAFF
j_gene: TRBJ2-1; abundance: .; v_gene: TRBV29-1; d_gene: .; CDR3nt: TGCAGCGTTCCAGGACCGGGACAATGGATCAATGAGCAGTTCTTC; CDR3aa: CSVPGPGQWINEQFF
j_gene: TRBJ1-6; abundance: once; v_gene: TRBV25-1; d_gene: .; CDR3nt: TGTGCCGCGGGTGATCGGGAGAGGTATTCACCCCTCCACTTT; CDR3aa: CAAGDRERYSPLHF
j_gene: TRBJ2-7; abundance: .; v_gene: TRBV6-5; d_gene: .; CDR3nt: TGTGCCAGCAGTGACCCGACTAGGGACGAGCAGTACTTC; CDR3aa: CASSDPTRDEQYF
j_gene: TRBJ2-1; abundance: .; v_gene: TRBV6-6; d_gene: .; CDR3nt: TGTGCCAGCAGTTACGTTCAGGTCTGGCGAGGTGGTGAGCAGTTCTTC; CDR3aa: CASSYVQVWRGGEQFF
j_gene: TRBJ2-1; abundance: .; v_gene: TRBV10-2; d_gene: TRBD2; CDR3nt: TGCGCCAGCAGTGCCCCACCTAGCGGGCTGAGCTCCTACAATGAGCAGTTCTTC; CDR3aa: CASSAPPSGLSSYNEQFF